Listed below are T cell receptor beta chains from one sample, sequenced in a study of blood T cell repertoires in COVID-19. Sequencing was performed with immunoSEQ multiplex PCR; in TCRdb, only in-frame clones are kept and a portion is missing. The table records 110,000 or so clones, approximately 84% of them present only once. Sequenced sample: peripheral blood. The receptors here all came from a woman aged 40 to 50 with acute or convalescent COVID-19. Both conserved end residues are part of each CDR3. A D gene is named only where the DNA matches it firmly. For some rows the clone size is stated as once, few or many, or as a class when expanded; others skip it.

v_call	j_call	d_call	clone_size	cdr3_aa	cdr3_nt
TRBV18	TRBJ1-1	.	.	CASSPGLTREAFF	TGTGCCAGCTCACCAGGGCTGACCAGAGAAGCTTTCTTT
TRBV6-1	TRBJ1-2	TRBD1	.	CASSEAGTGRYGYTF	TGTGCCAGCAGTGAAGCAGGGACAGGTCGATATGGCTACACCTTC
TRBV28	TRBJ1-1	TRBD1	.	CASSRDRVTEAFF	TGTGCCAGCAGCAGAGACAGGGTCACTGAAGCTTTCTTT
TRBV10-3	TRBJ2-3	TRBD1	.	CASQTGGGADTQYF	TGTGCCAGTCAGACAGGGGGGGGAGCAGATACGCAGTATTTT
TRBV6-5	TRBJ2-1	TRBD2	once	CASSYRERGGFEQFF	TGTGCCAGCAGTTACCGTGAGCGGGGGGGCTTTGAGCAGTTCTTC
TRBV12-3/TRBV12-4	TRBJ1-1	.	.	CASSLQENTEAFF	TGTGCCAGCAGTTTGCAGGAGAACACTGAAGCTTTCTTT
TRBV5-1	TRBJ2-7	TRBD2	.	CASSLLAGGDYEQYF	TGCGCCAGCAGCTTGTTAGCGGGGGGTGACTACGAGCAGTACTTC
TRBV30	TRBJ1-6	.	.	CAWRPTGSNSPLHF	TGTGCCTGGAGGCCGACAGGATCCAATTCACCCCTCCACTTT
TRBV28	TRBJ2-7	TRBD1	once	CASSRQGLREQYF	TGTGCCAGCAGTAGACAGGGGTTAAGGGAGCAGTACTTC
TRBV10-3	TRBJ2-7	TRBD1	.	CAISVRDRTYEQYF	TGTGCCATCAGTGTGCGGGACAGGACCTACGAGCAGTACTTC
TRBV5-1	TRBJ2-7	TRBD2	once	CASSPSGGYDEQYF	TGCGCCAGCAGCCCCAGCGGGGGGTACGACGAGCAGTACTTC
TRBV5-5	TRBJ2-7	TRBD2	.	CASSWGPGTSGGYEQYF	TGTGCCAGCAGCTGGGGACCGGGGACTAGCGGGGGGTACGAGCAGTACTTC
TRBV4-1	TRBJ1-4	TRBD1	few	CASSQGQGEKLFF	TGCGCCAGCAGCCAAGGACAGGGGGAAAAACTGTTTTTT
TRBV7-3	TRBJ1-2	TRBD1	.	CASSSGTGNYGYTF	TGTGCCAGCAGCTCCGGGACAGGAAACTATGGCTACACCTTC
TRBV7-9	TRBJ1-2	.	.	CASSVGPGGYTF	TGTGCCAGCAGCGTAGGACCGGGGGGCTACACCTTC
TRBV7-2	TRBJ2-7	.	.	CASSLSTGGVNEQYF	TGTGCCAGCAGCTTATCAACAGGGGGGGTCAACGAGCAGTACTTC